Below, one T cell receptor (beta chain) is given with its context. The source of the sample is a study of blood T cell repertoires in COVID-19. Study-level background: T cells, B-cell-depleted T cells, or PBMCs supplied cDNA or gDNA.

V shed 6 bases, J shed 1 base, and the junction held 14 bases outside the gene matches. The CDR3 runs 18 residues. CDR1 and CDR2 from the germline V gene are SNHLY and FYNNEI. Per the original methods: Estimates of nucleated cell counts were drawn from the amplification of reference gene primers. Repertoires were generated with immunoSEQ multiplex PCR, while TCRdb's copy carries only in-frame clones and drops some. V, J and clone size were drawn from that table, and D and trimming were deduced from the DNA. This table has fewer than 400,000 clones, around 86% appearing once. This clonotype was sampled from a man in his 60s who had recovered from COVID-19. The chain has TRBV2 and TRBJ1-4, with TRBD1 matching 7 bases. Specimen: PBMCs or T cells enriched from blood (not recorded which). CDR3 DNA sequence: TGTGCCAGCAGAGACCTGGGGGCAGGGGGACAAACTAATGAAAAACTGTTTTTT. Translation gives CASRDLGAGGQTNEKLFF.